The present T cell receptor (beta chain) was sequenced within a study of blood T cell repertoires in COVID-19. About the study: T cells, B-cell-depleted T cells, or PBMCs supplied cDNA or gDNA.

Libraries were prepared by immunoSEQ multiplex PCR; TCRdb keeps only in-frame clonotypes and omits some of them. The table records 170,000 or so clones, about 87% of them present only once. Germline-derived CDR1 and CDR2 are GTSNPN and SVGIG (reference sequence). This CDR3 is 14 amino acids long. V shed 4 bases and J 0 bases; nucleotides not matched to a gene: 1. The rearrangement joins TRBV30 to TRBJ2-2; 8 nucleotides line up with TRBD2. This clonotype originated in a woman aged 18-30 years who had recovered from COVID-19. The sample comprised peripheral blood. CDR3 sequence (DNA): TGTGCCTGGAAGCGGGAGACGAACACCGGGGAGCTGTTTTTT. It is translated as CAWKRETNTGELFF.